The 12 T cell receptor beta chains given below trace back to one sample, sequenced in a study of OX40 agonist ivuxolimab in advanced cancers. The repertoire was sequenced with immunoSEQ multiplex PCR; TCRdb's copy has only in-frame clones and lacks some. The table records tens of thousands of clones, roughly 81% of them present only once. The material was CD4+ or CD8+ T cells sorted from blood, obtained in a trial of the OX40 agonist ivuxolimab. Every receptor here comes from an adult with an advanced solid tumor such as melanoma, head and neck, liver or kidney cancer.

This clone has just a few counts. This chain links TRBV5-1 with TRBJ1-4, with a tentative D call TRBD1 (6 bases). In germline, CDR1 is SGHRS, CDR2 YFSETQ. This CDR3 spans 14 amino acids. V gave up 2 bases and J gave up 8 bases, with 13 bases separating them. DNA for the CDR3: TGCGCCAGCAGCTTCGAGGACAGCCAGGAAAAACTGTTTTTT. The encoded protein is CASSFEDSQEKLFF.

The gene calls are TRBV7-2 and TRBJ1-1, with D unclear. The V end lost 5 bases, the J end lost 0 bases, and 7 bases lay between the germline ends. CDR3 length equals 13 residues. The germline V gene encodes CDR1 SGHTA and CDR2 FQGNSA. CDR3 in amino acids: CASSPRLNTEAFF. Written as DNA, the CDR3 is TGTGCCAGCAGCCCAAGATTGAACACTGAAGCTTTCTTT. The full variable domain, in which reference TRBV7-2 and TRBJ1-1 provide the parts outside the CDR3, is GAGVSQSPSNKVTEKGKDVELRCDPISGHTALYWYRQSLGQGLEFLIYFQGNSAPDKSGLPSDRFSAERTGGSVSTLTIQRTQQEDSAVYLCASSPRLNTEAFFGQGTRLTVV.

The sample holds a few counts of this clone. The chain uses TRBV5-1 and TRBJ2-7, with 9 bases that match TRBD1. Germline CDR1 reads SGHRS; CDR2 reads YFSETQ. Unmatched junction bases numbered 5, after V lost 7 bases and J lost 6 bases. The CDR3 spans 12 residues. The CDR3 here is CASSGQGPEQYF. The CDR3 DNA follows: TGCGCCAGCTCGGGACAGGGCCCCGAGCAGTACTTC.

In its sample, this clone was seen once. Here the CDR3 reads CASVWTGNTYEQYF. Written as DNA, the CDR3 is TGTGCCAGCGTCTGGACAGGTAATACCTACGAGCAGTACTTC. This rearrangement joins TRBV28 to TRBJ2-7; 7 bases are a match to TRBD1. The V segment lost 8 bases and the J segment 2 bases; nucleotides outside the gene matches: 9. Germline assignment: CDR1 MDHEN and CDR2 SYDVKM. The CDR3 sequence is 14 residues long.

The chain has TRBV7-8 and TRBJ1-3; D might be TRBD1 (5 bases). The germline CDR1 and CDR2 sequences are SGHVS and FQNEAQ. V lost 2 bases and J lost 8, with 16 bases in between. CDR3 length equals 15 residues. The CDR3: CASSLSRVGGDTIYF. CDR3 nucleotides: TGTGCCAGCAGCTTAAGCAGAGTGGGGGGGGACACCATATATTTT.

This clone has a handful of counts. The chain couples TRBV5-1 to TRBJ1-1, with D unresolved. Trimming took off 6 bases at V and 0 bases at J, with 12 bases between the two ends. There are 14 residues in the CDR3. Per germline, CDR1 SGHRS and CDR2 YFSETQ. CDR3 sequence: CASNVPEMNTEAFF. CDR3 coding DNA: TGCGCCAGCAACGTTCCCGAAATGAACACTGAAGCTTTCTTT.

CDR3 residues: CASIAGNTEAFF. The DNA for the CDR3 is TGTGCCAGCATCGCAGGGAACACTGAAGCTTTCTTT. V gene TRBV27 combines with J gene TRBJ1-1, with D unresolved. From germline, CDR1 is MNHEY and CDR2 SMNVEV (reference sequence). V lost 7 bases and J 1 base, leaving 7 bases between the germline ends. The CDR3 runs 12 residues.

The gene calls are TRBV19 and TRBJ2-2; 9 bases align to TRBD2. The J segment lost 4 bases and the V segment lost 1 base, leaving 7 bases of the junction unmatched. Germline V gene lookup returns CDR1 LNHDA and CDR2 SQIVND (reference sequence). The CDR3 has 17 residues. DNA of the CDR3: TGTGCCAGTAGTATAGGAGGTAGCGGGAGAAGCACCGGGGAGCTGTTTTTT. This codes for CASSIGGSGRSTGELFF.

The gene calls are TRBV7-2 and TRBJ2-7; TRBD2 agrees at 16 bases. CDR1 is SGHTA and CDR2 is FQGNSA in the germline V gene. CDR3 length equals 17 residues. J was trimmed by 0 bases and V by 5 bases; bases with no gene match: 4. This CDR3 reads CASSPGLAGGRSYEQYF. The CDR3 DNA sequence: TGTGCCAGCAGCCCGGGACTAGCGGGAGGGCGCTCCTACGAGCAGTACTTC.

CDR3 amino acids: CASSCVTGGRGNTIYF. Written as DNA, the CDR3 is TGTGCCAGCAGCTGCGTGACAGGGGGCCGTGGAAACACCATATATTTT. The chain uses TRBV7-4 and TRBJ1-3, with 10 nucleotides matching TRBD1. Germline V gene lookup returns CDR1 SGHVT and CDR2 SQSDAQ. After removal of 4 bases from V and 3 bases from J, the junction contained 6 bases not matched to a gene. The CDR3 sequence is 16 residues long.

The chain recombines TRBV5-1 with TRBJ2-7; TRBD1 might be the D (7 bases). The V end lost 0 bases, the J end lost 5 bases, and 15 bases lay between the germline ends. CDR1 is SGHRS, CDR2 YFSETQ, per germline. The CDR3 is 15 amino acids. CDR3 in DNA: TGCGCCAGCAGCTTGGATCCAGGGGGGTCGAACGAGCAGTACTTC. Its translation is CASSLDPGGSNEQYF.

J is TRBJ1-4 and V is TRBV7-2; TRBD1 might be the D (6 bases). The V and J ends lost 5 bases and 8 bases respectively, with 12 bases between them. From germline, CDR1 is SGHTA and CDR2 FQGNSA. The CDR3 length is 13 residues. The CDR3 protein is CASSPTGSEKLFF. As DNA, the CDR3 is TGTGCCAGCAGCCCAACAGGGTCGGAAAAACTGTTTTTT. Variable domain in full (rest from reference TRBV7-2 and TRBJ1-4): GAGVSQSPSNKVTEKGKDVELRCDPISGHTALYWYRQSLGQGLEFLIYFQGNSAPDKSGLPSDRFSAERTGGSVSTLTIQRTQQEDSAVYLCASSPTGSEKLFFGSGTQLSVL.